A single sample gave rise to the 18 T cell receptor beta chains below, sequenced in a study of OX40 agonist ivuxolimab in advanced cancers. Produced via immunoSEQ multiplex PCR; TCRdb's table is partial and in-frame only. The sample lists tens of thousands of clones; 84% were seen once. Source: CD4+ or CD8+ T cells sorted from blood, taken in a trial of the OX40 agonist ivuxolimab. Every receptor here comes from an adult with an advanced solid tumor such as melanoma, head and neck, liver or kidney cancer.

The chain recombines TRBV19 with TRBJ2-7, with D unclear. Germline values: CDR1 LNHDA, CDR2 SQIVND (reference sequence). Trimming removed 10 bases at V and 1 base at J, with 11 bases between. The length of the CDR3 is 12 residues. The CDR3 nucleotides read TGTGCCACCGGAGACGTTTCCTACGAGCAGTACTTC. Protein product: CATGDVSYEQYF.

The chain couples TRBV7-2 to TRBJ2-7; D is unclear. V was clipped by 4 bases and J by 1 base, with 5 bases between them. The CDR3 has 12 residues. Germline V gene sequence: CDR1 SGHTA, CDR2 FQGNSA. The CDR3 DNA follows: TGTGCCAGCAGCTCTACTTCCTACGAGCAGTACTTC. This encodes CASSSTSYEQYF.

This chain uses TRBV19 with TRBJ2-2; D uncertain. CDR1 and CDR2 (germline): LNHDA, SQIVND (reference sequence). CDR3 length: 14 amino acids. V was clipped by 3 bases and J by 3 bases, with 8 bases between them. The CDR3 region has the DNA TGTGCCAGTAGTATTCTATTAGACACCGGGGAGCTGTTTTTT. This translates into CASSILLDTGELFF. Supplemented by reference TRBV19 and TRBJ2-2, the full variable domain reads DGGITQSPKYLFRKEGQNVTLSCEQNLNHDAMYWYRQDPGQGLRLIYYSQIVNDFQKGDIAEGYSVSREKKESFPLTVTSAQKNPTAFYLCASSILLDTGELFFGEGSRLTVL.

Here the CDR3 DNA reads TGTGCCAGCAGTGAATTTGGTGACAATGAGCAGTTCTTC. It translates to CASSEFGDNEQFF. The chain is built from TRBV6-1 and TRBJ2-1; D gene unclear. Germline V lookup: CDR1 MNHNS, CDR2 SASEGT. V was cut by 2 bases and J by 5 bases, with 7 bases left in between. This CDR3 has 13 amino acids.

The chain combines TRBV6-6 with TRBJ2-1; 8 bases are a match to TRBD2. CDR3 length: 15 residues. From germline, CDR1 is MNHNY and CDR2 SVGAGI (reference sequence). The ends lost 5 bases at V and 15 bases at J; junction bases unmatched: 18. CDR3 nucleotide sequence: TGTGCCAGCAGTGCCTCTAACGGGGGGGCCACCTCGCCGTTCTTC. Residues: CASSASNGGATSPFF.

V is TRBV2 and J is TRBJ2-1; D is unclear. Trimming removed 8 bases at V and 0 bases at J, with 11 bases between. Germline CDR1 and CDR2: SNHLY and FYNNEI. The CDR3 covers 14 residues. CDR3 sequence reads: CASSEVTSYNEQFF. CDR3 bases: TGTGCCAGCTCTGAGGTTACCTCCTACAATGAGCAGTTCTTC.

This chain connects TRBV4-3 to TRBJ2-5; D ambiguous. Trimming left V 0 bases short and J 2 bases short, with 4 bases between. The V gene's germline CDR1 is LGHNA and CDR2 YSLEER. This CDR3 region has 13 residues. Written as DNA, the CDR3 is TGCGCCAGCAGCCAAGAGGTTCAAGAGACCCAGTACTTC. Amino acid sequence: CASSQEVQETQYF.

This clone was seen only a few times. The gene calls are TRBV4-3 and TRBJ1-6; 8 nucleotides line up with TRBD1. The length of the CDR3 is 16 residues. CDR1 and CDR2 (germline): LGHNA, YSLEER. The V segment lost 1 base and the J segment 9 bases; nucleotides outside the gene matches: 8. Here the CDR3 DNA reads TGCGCCAGCAGCCAAGTGGCCGGGACAGGTGGTTCACCCCTCCACTTT. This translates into CASSQVAGTGGSPLHF.

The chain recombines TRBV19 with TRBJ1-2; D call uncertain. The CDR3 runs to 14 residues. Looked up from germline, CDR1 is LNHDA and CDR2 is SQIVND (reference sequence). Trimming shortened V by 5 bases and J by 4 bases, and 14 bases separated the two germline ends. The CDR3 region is CASSPTGPGYGYTF. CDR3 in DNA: TGTGCCAGTAGTCCCACCGGACCCGGCTATGGCTACACCTTC.

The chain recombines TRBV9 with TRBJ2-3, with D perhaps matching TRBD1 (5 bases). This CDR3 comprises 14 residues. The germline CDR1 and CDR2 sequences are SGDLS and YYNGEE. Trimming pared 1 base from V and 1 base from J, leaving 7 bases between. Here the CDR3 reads CASSVIGGTDTQYF. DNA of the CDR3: TGTGCCAGCAGCGTAATAGGGGGCACAGATACGCAGTATTTT.

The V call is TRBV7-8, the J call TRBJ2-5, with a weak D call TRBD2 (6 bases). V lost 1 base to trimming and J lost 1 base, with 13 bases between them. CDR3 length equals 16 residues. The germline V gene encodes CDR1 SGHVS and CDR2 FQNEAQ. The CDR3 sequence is CASSLEAGRTQETQYF. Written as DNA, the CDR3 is TGTGCCAGCAGCTTAGAAGCTGGGAGGACCCAAGAGACCCAGTACTTC. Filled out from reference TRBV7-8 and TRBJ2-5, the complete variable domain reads GAGVSQSPRYKVAKRGQDVALRCDPISGHVSLFWYQQALGQGPEFLTYFQNEAQLDKSGLPSDRFFAERPEGSVSTLKIQRTQQEDSAVYLCASSLEAGRTQETQYFGPGTRLLVL.

Here the CDR3 reads CASSMTSTGGNGYTF. For the CDR3, the DNA is TGTGCCAGCAGCATGACTTCGACAGGGGGCAATGGCTACACCTTC. This rearrangement joins TRBV7-8 to TRBJ1-2; the match to TRBD1 covers 10 bases. CDR3 length: 15 residues. The germline CDR1 and CDR2 sequences are SGHVS and FQNEAQ. Losses at the gene ends were 5 bases for V and 6 bases for J; bases not matched to a gene: 9.

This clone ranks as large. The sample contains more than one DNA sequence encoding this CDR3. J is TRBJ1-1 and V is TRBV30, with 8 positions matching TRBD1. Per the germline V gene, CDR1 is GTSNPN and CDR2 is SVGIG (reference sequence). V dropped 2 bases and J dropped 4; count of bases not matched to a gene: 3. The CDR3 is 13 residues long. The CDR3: CAWSLGQVTEAFF. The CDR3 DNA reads TGTGCCTGGAGTTTGGGACAGGTCACTGAAGCTTTCTTT.

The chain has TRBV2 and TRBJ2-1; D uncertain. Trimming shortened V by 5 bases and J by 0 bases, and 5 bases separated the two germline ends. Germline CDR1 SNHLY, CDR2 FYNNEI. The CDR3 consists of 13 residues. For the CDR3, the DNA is TGTGCCAGCAGTTGGGTCTCCTACAATGAGCAGTTCTTC. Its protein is CASSWVSYNEQFF.

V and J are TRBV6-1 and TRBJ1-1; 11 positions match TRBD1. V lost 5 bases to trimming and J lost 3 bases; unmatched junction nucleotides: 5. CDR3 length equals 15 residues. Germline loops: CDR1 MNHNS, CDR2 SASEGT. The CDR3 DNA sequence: TGTGCCAGCAGTACGGACAGGGGGCCCTACACTGAAGCTTTCTTT. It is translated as CASSTDRGPYTEAFF.

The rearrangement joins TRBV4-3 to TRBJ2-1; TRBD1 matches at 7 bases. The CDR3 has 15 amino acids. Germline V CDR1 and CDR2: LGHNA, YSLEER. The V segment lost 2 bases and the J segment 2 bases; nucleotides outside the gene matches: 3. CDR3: CASSQTGTAYNEQFF. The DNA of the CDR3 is TGCGCCAGCAGCCAAACCGGGACAGCCTACAATGAGCAGTTCTTC.

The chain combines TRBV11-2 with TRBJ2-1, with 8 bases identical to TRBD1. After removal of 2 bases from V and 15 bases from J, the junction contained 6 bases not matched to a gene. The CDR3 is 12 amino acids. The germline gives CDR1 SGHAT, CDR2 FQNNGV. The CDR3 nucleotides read TGTGCCAGCAGCTTAAGTGGGACAGGCCCGTTCTTC. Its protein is CASSLSGTGPFF.

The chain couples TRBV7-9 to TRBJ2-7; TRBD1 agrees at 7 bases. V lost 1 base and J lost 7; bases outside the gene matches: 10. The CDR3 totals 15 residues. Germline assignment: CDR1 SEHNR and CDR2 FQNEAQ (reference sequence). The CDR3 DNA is TGTGCCAGCAGCTTAGGAGGGGGCACCTTAATTGAGCAGTACTTC. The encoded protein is CASSLGGGTLIEQYF.